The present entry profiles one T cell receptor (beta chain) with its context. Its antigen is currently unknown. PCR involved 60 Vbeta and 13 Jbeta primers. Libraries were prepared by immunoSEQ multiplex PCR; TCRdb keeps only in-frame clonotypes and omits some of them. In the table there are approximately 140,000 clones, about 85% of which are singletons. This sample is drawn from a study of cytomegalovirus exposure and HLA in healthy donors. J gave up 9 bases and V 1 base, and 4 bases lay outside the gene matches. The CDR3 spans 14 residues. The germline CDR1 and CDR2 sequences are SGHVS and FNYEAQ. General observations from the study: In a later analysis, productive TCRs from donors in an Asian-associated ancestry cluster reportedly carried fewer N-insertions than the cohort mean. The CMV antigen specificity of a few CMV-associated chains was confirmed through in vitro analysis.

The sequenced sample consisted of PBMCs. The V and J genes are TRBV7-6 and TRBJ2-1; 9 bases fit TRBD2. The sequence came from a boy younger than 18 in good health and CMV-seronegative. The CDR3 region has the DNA TGTGCCAGCAGCTTAGGCGGGAGGGCCGGTGAGCAGTTCTTC. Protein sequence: CASSLGGRAGEQFF.